Listed below are T cell receptor beta chains from one sample, sequenced in a study of blood T cell repertoires in COVID-19. Using immunoSEQ multiplex PCR, the repertoire was profiled, and TCRdb retains in-frame clones only, with some absent. The sample lists 85,000 to 110,000 clones; approximately 89% were seen once. The sample was peripheral blood. Receptors were obtained from an elderly woman in a cohort sampled during active COVID-19. Each CDR3 is given with its conserved first and last residue. The D gene is left open where the match is weak. Only some rows state a clone size, as once, few, many or a class for expanded clones.

j_call: TRBJ2-2
d_call: .
clone_size: .
v_call: TRBV3-1/TRBV3-2
cdr3_nt: TGTGCCAGCAGCCAAGATTTGCGGGGGCGGCGCGAGCTGTTTTTT
cdr3_aa: CASSQDLRGRRELFF

j_call: TRBJ2-7
d_call: .
clone_size: .
v_call: TRBV9
cdr3_nt: TGTGCCAGCAGCGTAGGCTCAGGGAGGTACGAGCAGTACTTC
cdr3_aa: CASSVGSGRYEQYF

j_call: TRBJ2-1
d_call: TRBD2
clone_size: .
v_call: TRBV4-1
cdr3_nt: TGCGCCAGCAGCCGCTCCTCGGGGGGTGCGGGAGAGGGCTCCTACAATGAGCAGTTCTTC
cdr3_aa: CASSRSSGGAGEGSYNEQFF

j_call: TRBJ1-3
d_call: TRBD1
clone_size: .
v_call: TRBV5-1
cdr3_nt: TGCGCCAGCAGCTTGCTGACAGGGTTAGAGAGAAACACCATATATTTT
cdr3_aa: CASSLLTGLERNTIYF

j_call: TRBJ2-3
d_call: TRBD2
clone_size: .
v_call: TRBV7-2
cdr3_nt: TGTGCCAGCAGCCTCAGACTAGCGGGAGGAGATACGCAGTATTTT
cdr3_aa: CASSLRLAGGDTQYF

j_call: TRBJ2-7
d_call: TRBD2
clone_size: .
v_call: TRBV6-5
cdr3_nt: TGTGCCAGCAGTAAGCGGGGACCCTACGAGCAGTACTTC
cdr3_aa: CASSKRGPYEQYF

j_call: TRBJ2-3
d_call: .
clone_size: .
v_call: TRBV4-1
cdr3_nt: TGCGCCAGCAGCCAAGAAGGCCGGGGATTATCAGATACGCAGTATTTT
cdr3_aa: CASSQEGRGLSDTQYF

j_call: TRBJ1-5
d_call: TRBD1
clone_size: .
v_call: TRBV6-4
cdr3_nt: TGTGCCAGCAGTGACTCGGTGCGGGACAGGGGAGCCTCCTCTAGCAATCAGCCCCAGCATTTT
cdr3_aa: CASSDSVRDRGASSSNQPQHF

j_call: TRBJ2-3
d_call: TRBD2
clone_size: once
v_call: TRBV19
cdr3_nt: TGTGCCAGTAGGGACACGGGGGGGTTAGCAGATACGCAGTATTTT
cdr3_aa: CASRDTGGLADTQYF

j_call: TRBJ1-1
d_call: .
clone_size: .
v_call: TRBV6-5
cdr3_nt: TGTGCCATACAGGCAGGGGCCACTGAAGCTTTCTTT
cdr3_aa: CAIQAGATEAFF

j_call: TRBJ2-1
d_call: TRBD2
clone_size: .
v_call: TRBV7-3
cdr3_nt: TGTGCCAGCAGCCCCTCCCCGGGGGGGTCTAACTTTGCTGAGCAGTTCTTC
cdr3_aa: CASSPSPGGSNFAEQFF

j_call: TRBJ2-2
d_call: TRBD1
clone_size: .
v_call: TRBV5-1
cdr3_nt: TGCGCCAGCAGCTTCCTTGGACAGGGTGCCACCGGGGAGCTGTTTTTT
cdr3_aa: CASSFLGQGATGELFF

j_call: TRBJ2-1
d_call: TRBD2
clone_size: .
v_call: TRBV24-1
cdr3_nt: TGTGCCACCAGGGGCCGCCTAGCGGGCAACAATGAGCAGTTCTTC
cdr3_aa: CATRGRLAGNNEQFF

j_call: TRBJ2-5
d_call: .
clone_size: .
v_call: TRBV7-9
cdr3_nt: TGTGCCAGCAGCGGCCTAAGGAGTCTGCAGACCCAGTACTTC
cdr3_aa: CASSGLRSLQTQYF

j_call: TRBJ2-1
d_call: TRBD1
clone_size: .
v_call: TRBV9
cdr3_nt: TGTGCCAGCAGCCGAACCACCGGGACAGGGGGTAACAATGAGCAGTTCTTC
cdr3_aa: CASSRTTGTGGNNEQFF

j_call: TRBJ1-2
d_call: .
clone_size: .
v_call: TRBV10-2
cdr3_nt: TGCGCCAGCAGTGAGTCGGAGAACTATGGCTACACCTTC
cdr3_aa: CASSESENYGYTF

j_call: TRBJ2-1
d_call: .
clone_size: .
v_call: TRBV7-9
cdr3_nt: TGTGCCAGCAGCTTAAAAATCCACAGCTCCTACAATGAGCAGTTCTTC
cdr3_aa: CASSLKIHSSYNEQFF

j_call: TRBJ2-5
d_call: .
clone_size: .
v_call: TRBV7-9
cdr3_nt: TGTGCCAGCAGCTTATTGGACTCTCCGACCCAGTACTTC
cdr3_aa: CASSLLDSPTQYF

j_call: TRBJ2-2
d_call: TRBD2
clone_size: .
v_call: TRBV19
cdr3_nt: TGTGCCAGTAGAGGGACTAGCGGGGCCCCGGGGACCGGGGAGCTGTTTTTT
cdr3_aa: CASRGTSGAPGTGELFF

j_call: TRBJ2-5
d_call: .
clone_size: few
v_call: TRBV10-3
cdr3_nt: TGTGCCACTTCCATACCGGGGACCCAGTACTTC
cdr3_aa: CATSIPGTQYF

j_call: TRBJ1-2
d_call: .
clone_size: once
v_call: TRBV6-5
cdr3_nt: TGTGCCAGCAGAAACGCGGATGGAGGCTACACCTTC
cdr3_aa: CASRNADGGYTF

j_call: TRBJ2-7
d_call: TRBD1
clone_size: .
v_call: TRBV7-9
cdr3_nt: TGTGCCAGCAGCGTTGCCGGGACAGGGGGCGTCAATCCCTACGAGCAGTACTTC
cdr3_aa: CASSVAGTGGVNPYEQYF

j_call: TRBJ2-3
d_call: TRBD2
clone_size: .
v_call: TRBV18
cdr3_nt: TGTGCCAGCTCACCAGGACTAGCGGGGGGGCAGGCCGATACGCAGTATTTT
cdr3_aa: CASSPGLAGGQADTQYF

j_call: TRBJ1-1
d_call: TRBD1
clone_size: .
v_call: TRBV6-5
cdr3_nt: TGTGCCAGCAGTTACTCCCACAGGGGAGGGAACACTGAAGCTTTCTTT
cdr3_aa: CASSYSHRGGNTEAFF

j_call: TRBJ1-1
d_call: .
clone_size: .
v_call: TRBV7-7
cdr3_nt: TGTGCTAGCAGCTCAAACGACAGGACCCCGAACACTGAAGCTTTCTTT
cdr3_aa: CASSSNDRTPNTEAFF

j_call: TRBJ2-2
d_call: .
clone_size: .
v_call: TRBV5-1
cdr3_nt: TGCGCCAGCAGCTTGGGGGGGGCCGGGGAGCTGTTTTTT
cdr3_aa: CASSLGGAGELFF